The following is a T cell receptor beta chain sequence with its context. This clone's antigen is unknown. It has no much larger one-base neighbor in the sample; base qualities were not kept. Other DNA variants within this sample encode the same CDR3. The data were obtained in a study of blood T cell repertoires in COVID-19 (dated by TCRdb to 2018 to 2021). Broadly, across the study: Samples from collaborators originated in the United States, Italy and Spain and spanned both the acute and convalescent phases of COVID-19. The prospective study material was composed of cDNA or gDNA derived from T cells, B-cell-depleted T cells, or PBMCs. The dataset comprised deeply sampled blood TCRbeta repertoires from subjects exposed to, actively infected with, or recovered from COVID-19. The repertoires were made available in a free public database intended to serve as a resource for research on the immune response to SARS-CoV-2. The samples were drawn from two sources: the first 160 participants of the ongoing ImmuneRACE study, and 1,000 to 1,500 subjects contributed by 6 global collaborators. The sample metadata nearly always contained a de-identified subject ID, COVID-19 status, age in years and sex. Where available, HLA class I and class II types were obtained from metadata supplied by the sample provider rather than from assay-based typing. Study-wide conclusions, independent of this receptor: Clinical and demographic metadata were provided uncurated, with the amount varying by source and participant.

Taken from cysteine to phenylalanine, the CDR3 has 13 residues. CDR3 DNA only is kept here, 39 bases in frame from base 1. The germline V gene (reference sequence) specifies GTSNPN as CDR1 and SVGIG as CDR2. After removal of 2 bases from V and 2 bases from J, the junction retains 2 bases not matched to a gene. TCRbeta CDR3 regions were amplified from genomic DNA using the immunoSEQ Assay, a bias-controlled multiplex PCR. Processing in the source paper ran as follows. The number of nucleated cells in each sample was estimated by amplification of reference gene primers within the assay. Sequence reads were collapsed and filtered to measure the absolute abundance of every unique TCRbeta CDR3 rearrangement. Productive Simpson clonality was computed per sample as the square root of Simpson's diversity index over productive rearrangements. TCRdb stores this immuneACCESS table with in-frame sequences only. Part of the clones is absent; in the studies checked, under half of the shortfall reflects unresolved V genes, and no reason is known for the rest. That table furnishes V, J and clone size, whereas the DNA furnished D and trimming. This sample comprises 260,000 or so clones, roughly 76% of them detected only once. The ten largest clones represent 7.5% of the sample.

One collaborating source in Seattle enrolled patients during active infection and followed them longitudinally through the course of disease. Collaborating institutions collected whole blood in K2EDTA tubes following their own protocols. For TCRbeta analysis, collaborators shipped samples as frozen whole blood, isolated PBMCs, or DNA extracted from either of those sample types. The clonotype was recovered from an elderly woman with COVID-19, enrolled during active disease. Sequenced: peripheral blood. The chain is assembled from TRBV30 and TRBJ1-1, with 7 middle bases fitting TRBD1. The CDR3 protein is CAWSRDSNTEAFF. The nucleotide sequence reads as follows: TGTGCCTGGAGTCGGGACAGCAACACTGAAGCTTTCTTT.